These 10 T cell receptor beta chains were sequenced from one sample in a study of regulatory T cells in long-lasting Graves disease. Time point indicated: newly diagnosed GD, antithyroid drugs for less than 3 months. From PBMCs, RNA was extracted and then used to make the TCR library. Arm-PCR with iRepertoire HTBI primers amplified the CDR3 regions for these TCR beta libraries. TCRdb re-called the multiplex PCR reads with MiXCR, one entry per CDR3 protein. The data contain 300,000 to 400,000 distinct CDR3 sequences, 15% to 20% of them singletons. Sequencing used peripheral blood mononuclear cells (PBMCs), obtained at new diagnosis, from a patient treated with antithyroid drugs. The origin of the receptors is a female donor with Graves disease.

There are many counts of this clonotype. The chain joins TRBV6-4 to TRBJ2-1; D perhaps matches TRBD1 (5 bases). This CDR3 has 16 residues. CDR1 is MRHNA, CDR2 SNTAGT, per germline. The ends were cut back, 0 bases at V and 0 bases at J, with 9 bases in the middle. This chain's CDR3 is CASSDSGRSSYNEQFF. The CDR3 DNA follows: TGTGCCAGCAGTGACTCGGGGCGGAGCTCCTACAATGAGCAGTTCTTC.

As concerns this clonotype: This may come from a read error, since a much larger clone is one base off. The chain couples TRBV4-1 to TRBJ1-1; no reliable D call. Germline V gene lookup returns CDR1 MGHRA and CDR2 YSYEKL. This CDR3 has 14 residues. The V and J ends lost 3 bases and 0 bases respectively, with 8 bases between them. CDR3 sequence: CASSQSGLNTEAFF. The CDR3 DNA reads TGCGCCAGCAGCCAGTCAGGTCTGAACACTGAAGCTTTCTTT.

V is TRBV9 and J is TRBJ1-2, with D hard to call. V dropped 0 bases and J dropped 0 bases, with 12 bases sitting between them. This CDR3 spans 16 amino acids. Looked up from germline, CDR1 is SGDLS and CDR2 is YYNGEE. In nucleotides, the CDR3 is TGTGCCAGCAGCGTAGACTCAGGCAGCTCTAACTATGGCTACACCTTC. This encodes CASSVDSGSSNYGYTF. Based on the CDR3 plus reference TRBV9 and TRBJ1-2, the full variable domain is DSGVTQTPKHLITATGQRVTLRCSPRSGDLSVYWYQQSLDQGLQFLIQYYNGEERAKGNILERFSAQQFPDLHSELNLSSLELGDSALYFCASSVDSGSSNYGYTFGSGTRLTVV.

Ten or more counts support this clonotype. The rearrangement uses TRBV7-8 and TRBJ1-2; unclear D gene. V lost 3 bases, J lost 0 bases, and 8 bases lay in between. Germline CDR1 reads SGHVS; CDR2 reads FQNEAQ. This CDR3 has 14 residues. CDR3 nucleotide sequence: TGTGCCAGCAGCTTTAGCGATTCTAACTATGGCTACACCTTC. Translated, it gives CASSFSDSNYGYTF.

This clonotype was detected a few times. This chain connects TRBV9 to TRBJ1-2; TRBD1 might be the D (5 bases). V was clipped by 0 bases and J by 5 bases, with 17 bases between them. This CDR3 is 16 amino acids long. The germline V gene has CDR1 SGDLS and CDR2 YYNGEE. CDR3 nucleotide sequence: TGTGCCAGCAGCGTAGCGGGGACGGAATTCGGATATGGCTACACCTTC. This gives the protein CASSVAGTEFGYGYTF.

This clonotype appeared a few times. The genes are TRBV5-4 and TRBJ1-1; 8 bases fit TRBD1. Germline V gives CDR1 SGHNT, CDR2 YYREEE (reference sequence). J lost 1 base, V lost 2 bases, and 4 bases had no gene match. CDR3 length equals 15 residues. The CDR3 protein is CASSFWTGQNTEAFF. CDR3 coding DNA: TGTGCCAGCAGCTTCTGGACAGGGCAGAACACTGAAGCTTTCTTT.

This clonotype has at least ten counts. The chain links TRBV2 to TRBJ1-4; tentative D call: TRBD1 (6 bases). CDR3 length equals 15 residues. Trimming took 6 bases from V and 7 from J, leaving 18 bases between them. CDR1 is SNHLY and CDR2 is FYNNEI in the germline V gene. The CDR3 loop reads CASSSSWGGPEKLFF. CDR3 DNA: TGTGCCAGCAGCTCTTCCTGGGGGGGGCCTGAAAAACTGTTTTTT.

This clonotype was recorded at least ten times. J is TRBJ2-7 and V is TRBV10-3, with a weak D call TRBD1 (5 bases). V lost 6 bases, J lost 3 bases, and 9 bases lay in between. From germline, CDR1 is ENHRY and CDR2 SYGVKD. This CDR3 has 12 amino acids. CDR3 residues: CAIRGESYEQYF. The CDR3 DNA reads TGTGCCATCAGAGGGGAAAGCTACGAGCAGTACTTC.

This clonotype was seen repeatedly, ten times or more. This chain connects TRBV6-1 to TRBJ1-5; 8 nucleotides line up with TRBD1. In germline, CDR1 is MNHNS, CDR2 SASEGT. The junction had 15 bases not matched to a gene; V was cut back by 7 bases and J by 7 bases. CDR3 length equals 16 residues. This CDR3 reads CASTPRQGAFLQPQHF. The CDR3 DNA sequence: TGTGCCAGCACCCCTCGGCAGGGGGCGTTTCTACAGCCCCAGCATTTT.

This clonotype was detected a few times. This chain links TRBV20-1 with TRBJ2-1; D is perhaps TRBD2 (6 bases). The germline gives CDR1 DFQATT, CDR2 SNEGSKA (reference sequence). V lost 6 bases and J 3 bases, leaving 18 bases between the germline ends. The length of the CDR3 is 15 residues. This CDR3 is CSANLIRRDYNEQFF. CDR3 nucleotide sequence: TGCAGTGCAAACCTAATCCGGCGGGACTACAATGAGCAGTTCTTC.